This T cell receptor beta chain was sequenced for a study of blood T cell repertoires in COVID-19. TCRdb's copy holds only in-frame clones and misses some; the assay was immunoSEQ multiplex PCR. The table records under 300,000 clones, roughly 83% of them present only once. The sample taken for sequencing was peripheral blood. The receptor was derived from a human donor with COVID-19, enrolled during active disease. The donor label of this sample is uncertain.

The CDR3 DNA reads as TGTGCCAGCAGCCACCCCTCTCAGGGGGCCCCCTACGAGCAGTACTTC. This sequence encodes CASSHPSQGAPYEQYF. The V and J genes are TRBV5-4 and TRBJ2-7, with 8 bases fitting TRBD1. Per the germline V gene, CDR1 is SGHNT and CDR2 is YYREEE (reference sequence). J gave up 2 bases and V 4 bases, and 11 bases lay outside the gene matches. The CDR3 covers 16 residues.